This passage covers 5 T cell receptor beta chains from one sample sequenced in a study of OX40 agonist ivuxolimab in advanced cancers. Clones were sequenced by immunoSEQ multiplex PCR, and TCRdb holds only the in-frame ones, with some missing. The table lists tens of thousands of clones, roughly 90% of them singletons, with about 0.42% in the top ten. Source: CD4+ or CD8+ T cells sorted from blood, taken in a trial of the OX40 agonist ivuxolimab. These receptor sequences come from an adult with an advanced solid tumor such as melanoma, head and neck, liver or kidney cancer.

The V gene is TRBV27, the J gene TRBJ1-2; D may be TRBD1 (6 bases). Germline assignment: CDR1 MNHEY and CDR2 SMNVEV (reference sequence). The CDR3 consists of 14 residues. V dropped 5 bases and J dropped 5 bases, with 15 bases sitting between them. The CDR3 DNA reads TGTGCCAGCAGTCCCACTGGGGGGGCTTATGGCTACACCTTC. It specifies CASSPTGGAYGYTF.

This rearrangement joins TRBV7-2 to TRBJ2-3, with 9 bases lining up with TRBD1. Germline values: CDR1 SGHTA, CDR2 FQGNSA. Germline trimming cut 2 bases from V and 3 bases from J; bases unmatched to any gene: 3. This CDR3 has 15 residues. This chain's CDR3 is CASSLYRGQTDTQYF. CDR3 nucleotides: TGTGCCAGCAGCTTATACAGGGGGCAGACAGATACGCAGTATTTT. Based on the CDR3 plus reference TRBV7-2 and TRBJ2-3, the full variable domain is GAGVSQSPSNKVTEKGKDVELRCDPISGHTALYWYRQSLGQGLEFLIYFQGNSAPDKSGLPSDRFSAERTGGSVSTLTIQRTQQEDSAVYLCASSLYRGQTDTQYFGPGTRLTVL.

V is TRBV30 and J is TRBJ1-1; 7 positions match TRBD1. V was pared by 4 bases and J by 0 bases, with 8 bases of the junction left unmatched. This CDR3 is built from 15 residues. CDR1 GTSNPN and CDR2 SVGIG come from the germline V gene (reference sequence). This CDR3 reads CAWTTPGTVNTEAFF. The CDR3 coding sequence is TGTGCCTGGACAACCCCCGGGACAGTGAACACTGAAGCTTTCTTT.

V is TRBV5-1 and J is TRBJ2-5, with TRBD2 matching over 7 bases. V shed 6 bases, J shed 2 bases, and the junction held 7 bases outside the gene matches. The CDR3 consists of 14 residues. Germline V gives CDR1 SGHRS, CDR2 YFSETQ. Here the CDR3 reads CASTNPSGQETQYF. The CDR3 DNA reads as TGCGCCAGCACAAATCCTAGCGGACAAGAGACCCAGTACTTC.

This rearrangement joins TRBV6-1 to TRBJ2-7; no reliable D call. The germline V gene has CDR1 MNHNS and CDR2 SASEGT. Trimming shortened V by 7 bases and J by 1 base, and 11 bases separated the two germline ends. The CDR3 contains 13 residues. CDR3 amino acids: CASNPGQSYEQYF. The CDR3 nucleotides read TGTGCCAGCAACCCGGGCCAATCCTACGAGCAGTACTTC.